Below, 30 T cell receptor beta chains from the same sample are listed, as sequenced in a study of metastatic and nonmetastatic thyroid tumors (dated by TCRdb to 2020 to 2022). Before undergoing thyroid surgery, none of the patients had been given any kind of treatment. The method was PCR. The sequencing machine was an Illumina HiSeq 4000. TCRdb reworked the public reads: Q25 trimming with fastp, MiXCR clone assembly, productive beta chains retained. In this sample the table shows roughly 40,000 clones, around 10% of which occur a single time. The ten largest account for around 9.7% of the sample. The sample taken for sequencing was blood. The receptors derive from a male donor with papillary thyroid cancer or a benign thyroid nodule (not recorded which). Some clones in this sample may be carry-over from other donors' samples.

This clone is a singleton in its sample. This could be a read error, since a much larger clone is one nucleotide away. The chain couples TRBV7-9 to TRBJ2-1; D may be TRBD1 (5 bases). CDR1 SEHNR and CDR2 FQNEAQ come from the germline V gene (reference sequence). The length of the CDR3 is 14 residues. V lost 11 bases and J 3 bases, leaving 17 bases between the germline ends. The CDR3 loop reads CADSLNDGYNEQFF. Here the CDR3 DNA reads TGTGCCGACAGCTTAAACGACGGCTACAATGAGCAGTTCTTC.

Concerning this clone itself: Given a much more abundant clone one base away, this may be a read error. The genes are TRBV7-3 and TRBJ2-3; maybe TRBD2 (5 bases). CDR1 SGHTA and CDR2 FQGTGA come from the germline V gene. The CDR3 runs 16 residues. The DNA for the CDR3 is TGTGCCAGCAGCCGACCAGGACTGCCAAGCACAGATGCGCAGTATTTT. It codes for CASSRPGLPSTDAQYF.

There are many counts of this clone. The chain carries TRBV13 and TRBJ2-2; 10 bases match TRBD2. From germline, CDR1 is PRHDT and CDR2 FYEKMQ (reference sequence). J lost 2 bases, V lost 4 bases, and 4 bases had no gene match. There are 16 residues in the CDR3. CDR3 amino acids: CASSWRTSGNTGELFF. The CDR3 DNA reads TGTGCCAGCAGCTGGAGGACTAGCGGAAACACCGGGGAGCTGTTTTTT. Based on the CDR3 plus reference TRBV13 and TRBJ2-2, the full variable domain is AAGVIQSPRHLIKEKRETATLKCYPIPRHDTVYWYQQGPGQDPQFLISFYEKMQSDKGSIPDRFSAQQFSDYHSELNMSSLELGDSALYFCASSWRTSGNTGELFFGEGSRLTVL.

This clone was recorded many times. This sequence joins TRBV6-1 and TRBJ1-2; TRBD1 might be the D (6 bases). The V gene lost 6 bases and the J gene lost 4 bases, with 15 bases spanning the gap. The CDR3 totals 14 residues. Germline V gene sequence: CDR1 MNHNS, CDR2 SASEGT. CDR3 in amino acids: CASRISGTTYGYTF. CDR3 bases: TGTGCCAGCAGGATTTCCGGGACAACCTATGGCTACACCTTC.

This clone was detected ten times or more. J is TRBJ1-4 and V is TRBV7-9; 10 nucleotides line up with TRBD1. V shed 1 base and J 8 bases; nucleotides not matched to a gene: 7. In germline, CDR1 is SEHNR, CDR2 FQNEAQ (reference sequence). The CDR3 contains 16 residues. The DNA for the CDR3 is TGTGCCAGCAGCTTAGGGGACAGGGGTTTCCGAGAAAAACTGTTTTTT. Translation: CASSLGDRGFREKLFF.

This clone was counted ten times or more. The chain carries TRBV10-3 and TRBJ1-3; tentative D call: TRBD1 (6 bases). Looked up from germline, CDR1 is ENHRY and CDR2 is SYGVKD. There are 16 residues in the CDR3. Trimming cost V 4 bases and J 0 bases, with 13 bases left between them. CDR3 sequence: CAISATGTLSGNTIYF. CDR3 nucleotides: TGTGCCATCAGTGCAACCGGGACACTCTCTGGAAACACCATATATTTT.

This clone has a count of ten or more. The V and J genes are TRBV6-6 and TRBJ2-3, with TRBD1 matching 7 bases. Trimming cost V 2 bases and J 0 bases; bases outside gene matches: 2. The CDR3 spans 15 residues. Germline CDR1 and CDR2: MNHNY and SVGAGI (reference sequence). CDR3 amino acids: CASSYRDRSTDTQYF. The CDR3 DNA is TGTGCCAGCAGTTACCGGGACAGAAGCACAGATACGCAGTATTTT.

This clone is deemed medium-sized. The V and J genes are TRBV28 and TRBJ1-2; tentative D call: TRBD1 (6 bases). This CDR3 spans 14 amino acids. CDR1 is MDHEN and CDR2 is SYDVKM in the germline V gene. V lost 7 bases, J lost 8 bases, and 20 bases lay in between. The CDR3 nucleotides are TGTGCCAGCAACCGCGCAGGGGCGTATTACGGCTACACCTTC. It is translated as CASNRAGAYYGYTF.

This clone was picked up many times. V and J are TRBV28 and TRBJ1-5; possibly TRBD1 for D (5 bases). Germline CDR1 and CDR2: MDHEN and SYDVKM. The CDR3 is 15 residues long. V lost 6 bases and J lost 0, with 12 bases in between. This CDR3 reads CASSTTDYSNQPQHF. The DNA of the CDR3 is TGTGCCAGCAGCACGACAGATTATAGCAATCAGCCCCAGCATTTT.

This clone was detected ten times or more. The chain has TRBV12-3 or TRBV12-4 and TRBJ1-4; unclear D gene. Trimming took 7 bases from V and 4 from J, leaving 7 bases between them. The CDR3 runs 12 residues. Written as DNA, the CDR3 is TGTGCCAGCACGGACCTTAATGAAAAACTGTTTTTT. Its protein is CASTDLNEKLFF.

In its sample, this clone is medium-sized. The CDR3 region is CASSPGQVTYEQYF. The CDR3 nucleotides are TGTGCCAGCAGTCCCGGACAGGTCACCTACGAGCAGTACTTC. The V gene is TRBV6-2 or TRBV6-3, the J gene TRBJ2-7, with 7 bases matching TRBD1. The CDR3 length is 14 residues. CDR1 and CDR2 (germline): MNHEY, SVGEGT. V gave up 5 bases and J gave up 2 bases; unmatched junction bases: 6.

This clone was picked up a small number of times. The gene calls are TRBV6-2 or TRBV6-3 and TRBJ1-5, with D possibly being TRBD1 (5 bases). Germline V gene lookup returns CDR1 MNHEY and CDR2 SVGEGT. The CDR3 spans 13 residues. V was shortened by 6 bases and J by 5 bases, with 11 bases between the two germline ends. CDR3 sequence: CASSKRGDQPQHF. Here the CDR3 DNA reads TGTGCCAGCAGCAAAAGAGGGGATCAGCCCCAGCATTTT.

Points on this clone: Just one base apart from a much larger clone, this may be a read error. This chain connects TRBV15 to TRBJ2-1; D call uncertain. This CDR3 contains 17 residues. Trimming took off 0 bases at V and 2 bases at J, with 14 bases between the two ends. CDR1 is LNHNV and CDR2 is YYDKDF in the germline V gene (reference sequence). CDR3 amino acids: CATSRDSGLSPYNEQFF. The CDR3, as DNA: TGTGCCACCAGCAGAGACTCCGGGCTGAGCCCCTACAATGAGCAGTTCTTC.

The V call is TRBV10-3, the J call TRBJ2-3; D is perhaps TRBD2 (6 bases). V was shortened by 10 bases and J by 4 bases, with 12 bases between the two germline ends. Looked up from germline, CDR1 is ENHRY and CDR2 is SYGVKD. The CDR3 length is 12 residues. The CDR3 spells CATLGGADTQYF. For the CDR3, the DNA is TGTGCCACGTTGGGAGGAGCAGATACGCAGTATTTT.

This clone showed up many times. CDR3 bases: TGTGCCAGCGCGGCGGGCAGGGGTTACGAGCAGTACTTC. Protein product: CASAAGRGYEQYF. The chain joins TRBV27 to TRBJ2-7, with D possibly being TRBD1 (6 bases). The CDR3 is made up of 13 amino acids. CDR1 and CDR2 (germline): MNHEY, SMNVEV (reference sequence). The V and J ends lost 8 bases and 4 bases respectively, with 15 bases between them.

This clone was seen at least ten times. This chain connects TRBV28 to TRBJ2-2; 8 bases fit TRBD1. Looked up from germline, CDR1 is MDHEN and CDR2 is SYDVKM. J lost 5 bases, V lost 2 bases, and 13 bases had no gene match. The CDR3 sequence is 18 residues long. This CDR3 reads CASSLMWTGNGVTGELFF. CDR3 nucleotide sequence: TGTGCCAGCAGTTTAATGTGGACAGGGAATGGGGTAACCGGGGAGCTGTTTTTT.

Ten or more counts support this clone. The chain carries TRBV9 and TRBJ1-2, with D maybe TRBD1 (5 bases). The CDR3 totals 12 residues. Germline CDR1 reads SGDLS; CDR2 reads YYNGEE. V was trimmed by 7 bases and J by 1 base, leaving 8 bases between them. CDR3 sequence (DNA): TGTGCCAGCGCTAGGGGTAACTATGGCTACACCTTC. Its translation: CASARGNYGYTF.

Points on this clone: A much larger clone lies a single base off, so this may be a read error. The sample contains more than one DNA sequence encoding this CDR3. This chain connects TRBV20-1 to TRBJ2-2, with 7 positions matching TRBD1. From germline, CDR1 is DFQATT and CDR2 SNEGSKA (reference sequence). The CDR3 is made up of 15 amino acids. CDR3 DNA: TGCAGTGCTAACGACAGGGACAGTGACACCGGGGAGCTGTTCTTT. This translates into CSANDRDSDTGELFF.

This clone was detected many times. This rearrangement joins TRBV11-1 to TRBJ2-7, with a possible D match to TRBD2 (6 bases). Trimming cost V 2 bases and J 3 bases, with 11 bases left between them. In germline, CDR1 is SGHAT, CDR2 FQDESV (reference sequence). The CDR3 sequence is 14 residues long. The CDR3 nucleotides are TGTGCCAGCAGCTTATCGGGGGTTGGCTACGAGCAGTACTTC. The encoded protein is CASSLSGVGYEQYF.

There are many counts of this clone. The V and J genes are TRBV20-1 and TRBJ2-7; D gene uncertain. Germline-derived CDR1 and CDR2 are DFQATT and SNEGSKA (reference sequence). V was trimmed by 2 bases and J by 5 bases, leaving 4 bases between them. The length of the CDR3 is 10 residues. This chain's CDR3 is CSARWDEQYF. For the CDR3, the DNA is TGCAGTGCTAGATGGGACGAGCAGTACTTC.

There are many counts of this clone. The J gene is TRBJ2-3, the V gene TRBV6-1; D gene unclear. The V end was cut by 8 bases, the J end by 4 bases, with 13 bases between. This CDR3 contains 13 residues. The germline V gene has CDR1 MNHNS and CDR2 SASEGT. CDR3 nucleotides: TGTGCCAGCCACGAGCCACGGGCAGATACGCAGTATTTT. Protein sequence: CASHEPRADTQYF.

This sequence joins TRBV19 and TRBJ2-7; TRBD1 or TRBD2 may be the D gene (5 bases each). Trimming removed 1 base at V and 8 bases at J, with 21 bases between. The CDR3 contains 16 residues. Germline V CDR1 and CDR2: LNHDA, SQIVND (reference sequence). The CDR3, as DNA: TGTGCCAGTAGTATAGCAGAGCGGCAGGGTAAGTACAAGCAGTACTTC. Protein product: CASSIAERQGKYKQYF.

Within the sample, this clone is medium-sized. The genes are TRBV6-1 and TRBJ2-7; the D is unclear. V was trimmed by 8 bases and J by 3 bases, leaving 11 bases between them. The CDR3 is made up of 12 amino acids. CDR1 is MNHNS, CDR2 SASEGT, per germline. The CDR3 reads CASGSRHYEQYF. In nucleotides, the CDR3 is TGTGCCAGCGGTAGCAGACACTACGAGCAGTACTTC.

The table lists this clone with many counts. V gene TRBV7-2 combines with J gene TRBJ2-3, with D possibly being TRBD2 (6 bases). The CDR3 extends over 15 amino acids. The germline V gene encodes CDR1 SGHTA and CDR2 FQGNSA. The V end lost 2 bases, the J end lost 1 base, and 10 bases lay between the germline ends. The CDR3 protein is CASSLRRERTDTQYF. The CDR3 nucleotides read TGTGCCAGCAGCTTAAGGAGGGAGCGCACAGATACGCAGTATTTT.

The table lists this clone with many counts. V and J are TRBV19 and TRBJ1-6; no definite D call. Per germline, CDR1 LNHDA and CDR2 SQIVND (reference sequence). V dropped 7 bases and J dropped 5 bases, with 12 bases sitting between them. This CDR3 spans 14 amino acids. CDR3 bases: TGTGCCAGTAATCCGGTCGGAGATAATTCACCCCTCCACTTT. This codes for CASNPVGDNSPLHF. Drawing the rest from reference TRBV19 and TRBJ1-6, the complete variable domain is DGGITQSPKYLFRKEGQNVTLSCEQNLNHDAMYWYRQDPGQGLRLIYYSQIVNDFQKGDIAEGYSVSREKKESFPLTVTSAQKNPTAFYLCASNPVGDNSPLHFGNGTRLTVT.

This clone was observed many times. At the DNA level, this CDR3 is encoded by other sequences in the same sample as well. J is TRBJ1-3 and V is TRBV7-9; the D is unclear. V lost 5 bases and J 1 base, leaving 9 bases between the germline ends. CDR1 is SEHNR, CDR2 FQNEAQ, per germline (reference sequence). CDR3 length equals 14 residues. CDR3 sequence (DNA): TGTGCCAGCAGCGGGCGGGAGTCTGGAAACACCATATATTTT. Translating it yields CASSGRESGNTIYF.

This clone was observed many times. The chain employs TRBV19 and TRBJ1-2, with D perhaps matching TRBD1 (6 bases). The CDR3 runs to 16 residues. Germline values: CDR1 LNHDA, CDR2 SQIVND (reference sequence). With 10 bases removed from V and 3 bases from J, the gap between germline ends came to 24 bases. CDR3 amino acids: CATESRAPPGDYGYTF. The CDR3 DNA is TGTGCCACCGAAAGTAGGGCCCCCCCAGGGGACTATGGCTACACCTTC.

This clone was counted ten times or more. The J gene is TRBJ2-1, the V gene TRBV9; weak D call: TRBD1 (5 bases). Per the germline V gene, CDR1 is SGDLS and CDR2 is YYNGEE. CDR3 length: 15 amino acids. Deletions cut 1 base from V and 2 bases from J, with 10 bases between. CDR3: CASSVRGEAYNEQFF. As DNA, the CDR3 is TGTGCCAGCAGCGTAAGGGGTGAGGCCTACAATGAGCAGTTCTTC.

This clone was seen a few times. This chain links TRBV28 with TRBJ2-1; 10 bases fit TRBD2. Germline CDR1 and CDR2: MDHEN and SYDVKM. The CDR3 consists of 15 residues. V trimming: 3 bases; J trimming: 7 bases; junction bases outside the gene matches: 6. The CDR3 DNA reads TGTGCCAGCAGTTTGGGGCTAGCGGGGGAGAATGAGCAGTTCTTC. Translated, it gives CASSLGLAGENEQFF.

In its sample, this clone was seen many times. The V call is TRBV3-1, the J call TRBJ1-4, with D possibly matching TRBD1 (6 bases). The V gene lost 6 bases and the J gene lost 6 bases, with 11 bases spanning the gap. Germline CDR1 is LGHDT and CDR2 is YNNKEL (reference sequence). The CDR3 is 13 residues long. The CDR3 spells CASRGAGDEKLFF. CDR3 nucleotides: TGTGCCAGCAGAGGGGCAGGGGATGAAAAACTGTTTTTT.